This is a list of T cell receptor beta chains from one sample in a study of OX40 agonist ivuxolimab in advanced cancers. The protocol was immunoSEQ multiplex PCR, while the TCRdb copy is restricted to in-frame clones and leaves out a portion. This sample has some 130,000 clones, with over 75% found just once. Material: CD4+ or CD8+ T cells sorted from blood, obtained in a trial of the OX40 agonist ivuxolimab. These receptors were obtained from an adult with an advanced solid tumor such as melanoma, head and neck, liver or kidney cancer. CDR3s include the opening cysteine and the closing phenylalanine or tryptophan. The order of the fields is V gene, D gene, clone size, J gene, CDR3 DNA, CDR3 protein. D genes are given only for firm matches. The size entry is marked missing in some rows and otherwise reads once, few, many or a size class.

TRBV11-2	-	-	TRBJ2-3	TGTGCCAGCAGCTTAGCCCGGGCCACAGATACGCAGTATTTT	CASSLARATDTQYF
TRBV21-1	-	-	TRBJ2-3	TGTGCCAGCAGCACGTTCAGCACAGATACGCAGTATTTT	CASSTFSTDTQYF
TRBV4-3	TRBD2	-	TRBJ2-2	TGCGCCAGCAGCCAAGTCCTAGCGGGGGGGCTGGTCGGGGAGCTGTTTTTT	CASSQVLAGGLVGELFF
TRBV27	-	once	TRBJ1-3	TGTGCCAGCAGCTCCTTTAGGGGAAACACCATATATTTT	CASSSFRGNTIYF
TRBV5-5	-	few	TRBJ1-2	TGTGCCAGCAGCTTGGGTAACAGGGCGTTTCGCTACACCTTC	CASSLGNRAFRYTF
TRBV6-1	TRBD1	-	TRBJ2-2	TGTGCCAGCAGTGGTCAGGGACAGGGATCCACCGGGGAGCTGTTTTTT	CASSGQGQGSTGELFF
TRBV7-2	-	once	TRBJ1-4	TGTGCCAGCAGCCCATCGGCGGGACGTGAAAAACTGTTTTTT	CASSPSAGREKLFF
TRBV6-1	-	-	TRBJ2-1	TGTGCCAGCAGTGCACTGCCTAGGGGTGATGAGCAGTTCTTC	CASSALPRGDEQFF
TRBV28	-	-	TRBJ1-1	TGTGCCAGCTTGGGGAGCGTGAACACTGAAGCTTTCTTT	CASLGSVNTEAFF
TRBV11-2	TRBD2	-	TRBJ2-1	TGTGCCAGCAGCCAAACGCGGGGGGGTGCGGATGAGCAGTTCTTC	CASSQTRGGADEQFF
TRBV11-2	TRBD1	-	TRBJ1-6	TGTGCCAGCAGCTCCGACCCCGGACAGGGACGTAGGGTAGGTTCACCCCTCCACTTT	CASSSDPGQGRRVGSPLHF
TRBV5-1	TRBD1	-	TRBJ2-3	TGCGCCAGCAGCCCAACTGGACAGGTCACAGATACGCAGTATTTT	CASSPTGQVTDTQYF
TRBV29-1	-	-	TRBJ1-3	TGCAGCGTTGAAGATATCATCTCTGGAAACACCATATATTTT	CSVEDIISGNTIYF
TRBV27	TRBD1	-	TRBJ1-2	TGTGCCAGCAGCCCGGACAGGGCCTATGGCTACACCTTC	CASSPDRAYGYTF
TRBV20-1	-	few	TRBJ2-1	TGCAGTGCTGGACAAAACAATGAGCAGTTCTTC	CSAGQNNEQFF
TRBV7-9	TRBD2	-	TRBJ2-7	TGTGCCAGCAGCTTAGCATCCCGGGGGGGCGAGCAGTACTTC	CASSLASRGGEQYF
TRBV7-2	-	-	TRBJ1-2	TGTGCCAGCAGCCCCTGGGAGCAGGGGTATGGCTACACCTTC	CASSPWEQGYGYTF
TRBV18	-	-	TRBJ2-7	TGTGCCAGCTCACCCCCGGGGCTAGCGAGTAACTACGAGCAGTACTTC	CASSPPGLASNYEQYF
TRBV9	-	-	TRBJ1-3	TGTGCCAGCAGCGTTGAGGGCTCTGGAAACACCATATATTTT	CASSVEGSGNTIYF
TRBV7-2	TRBD1	-	TRBJ1-1	TGTGCCAGCAGCGGTTTCAGGGGGCTTGAAGCTTTCTTT	CASSGFRGLEAFF
TRBV5-6	TRBD1	once	TRBJ2-7	TGTGCCAGCAACTACCGGGACAGGGTAGGCGAGCAGTACTTC	CASNYRDRVGEQYF
TRBV7-9	-	-	TRBJ1-5	TGTGCCAGCAGCTTCCGGGAGAGCAATCAGCCCCAGCATTTT	CASSFRESNQPQHF
TRBV30	-	-	TRBJ1-2	TGTGCCTGGAGTGGGAGGGGCGGCTACACCTTC	CAWSGRGGYTF
TRBV7-9	TRBD2	-	TRBJ2-5	TGTGCCAGCAGCTCGGGACTAGCGGTGGAGACCCAGTACTTC	CASSSGLAVETQYF
TRBV18	-	once	TRBJ2-7	TGTGCCAGCTCACCACCCAACGGGGGGCTTACCTACGAGCAGTACTTC	CASSPPNGGLTYEQYF